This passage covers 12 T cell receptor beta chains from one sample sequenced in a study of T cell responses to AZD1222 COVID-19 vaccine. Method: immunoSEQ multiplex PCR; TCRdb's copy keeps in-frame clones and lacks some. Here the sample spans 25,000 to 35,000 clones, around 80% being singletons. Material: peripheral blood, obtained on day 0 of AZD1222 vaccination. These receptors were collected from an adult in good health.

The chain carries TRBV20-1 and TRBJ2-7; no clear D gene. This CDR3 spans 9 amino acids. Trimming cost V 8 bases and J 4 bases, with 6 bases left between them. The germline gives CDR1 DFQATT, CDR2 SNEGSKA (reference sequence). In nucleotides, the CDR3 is TGCAGTCCCGGTTACGAGCAGTACGTC. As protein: CSPGYEQYV.

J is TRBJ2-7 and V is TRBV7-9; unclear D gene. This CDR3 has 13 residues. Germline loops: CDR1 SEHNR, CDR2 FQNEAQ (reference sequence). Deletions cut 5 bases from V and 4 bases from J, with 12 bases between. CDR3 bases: TGTGCCAGCAGCCTCTATGCCTCATACGAGCAGTACGTC. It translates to CASSLYASYEQYV.

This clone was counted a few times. CDR3 sequence (DNA): TGTGCCAGCAGCAGGGACTTGAGCACAGATACGCAGTATTTT. This codes for CASSRDLSTDTQYF. The V gene is TRBV7-2, the J gene TRBJ2-3; tentative D call: TRBD2 (6 bases). Germline V gives CDR1 SGHTA, CDR2 FQGNSA. Trimming took 5 bases from V and 0 from J, leaving 9 bases between them. This CDR3 has 14 amino acids.

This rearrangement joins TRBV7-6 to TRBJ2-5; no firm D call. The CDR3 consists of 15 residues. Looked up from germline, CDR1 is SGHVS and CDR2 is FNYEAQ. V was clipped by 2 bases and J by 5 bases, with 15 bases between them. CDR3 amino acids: CASSLSGVMGETQYF. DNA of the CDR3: TGTGCCAGCAGCTTAAGTGGGGTAATGGGCGAGACCCAGTACTTC. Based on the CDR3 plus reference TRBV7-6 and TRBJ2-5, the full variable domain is GAGVSQSPRYKVTKRGQDVALRCDPISGHVSLYWYRQALGQGPEFLTYFNYEAQQDKSGLPNDRFSAERPEGSISTLTIQRTEQRDSAMYRCASSLSGVMGETQYFGPGTRLLVL.

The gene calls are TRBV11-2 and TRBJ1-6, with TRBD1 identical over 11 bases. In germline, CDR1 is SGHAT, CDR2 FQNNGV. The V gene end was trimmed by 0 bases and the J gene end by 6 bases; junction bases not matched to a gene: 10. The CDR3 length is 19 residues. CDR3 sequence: CASSLEDGTGGMSNSPLHF. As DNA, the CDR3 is TGTGCCAGCAGCTTAGAAGACGGGACAGGGGGTATGAGTAATTCACCCCTCCACTTT.

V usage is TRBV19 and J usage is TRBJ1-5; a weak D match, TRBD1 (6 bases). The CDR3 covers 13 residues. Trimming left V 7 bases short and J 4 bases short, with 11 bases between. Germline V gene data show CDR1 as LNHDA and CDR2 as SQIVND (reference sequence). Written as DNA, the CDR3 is TGTGCCAGTACAGGACAGCCTAATCAGCCCCAGCATTTT. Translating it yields CASTGQPNQPQHF. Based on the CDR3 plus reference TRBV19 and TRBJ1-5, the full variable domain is DGGITQSPKYLFRKEGQNVTLSCEQNLNHDAMYWYRQDPGQGLRLIYYSQIVNDFQKGDIAEGYSVSREKKESFPLTVTSAQKNPTAFYLCASTGQPNQPQHFGDGTRLSIL.

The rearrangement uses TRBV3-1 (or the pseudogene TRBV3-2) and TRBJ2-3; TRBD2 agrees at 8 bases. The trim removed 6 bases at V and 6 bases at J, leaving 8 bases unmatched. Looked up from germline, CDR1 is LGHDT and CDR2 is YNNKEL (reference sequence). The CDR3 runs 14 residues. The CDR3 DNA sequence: TGTGCCAGCAGTGAAAGCGGGGGAGTGGATACGCAGTATTTT. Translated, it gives CASSESGGVDTQYF.

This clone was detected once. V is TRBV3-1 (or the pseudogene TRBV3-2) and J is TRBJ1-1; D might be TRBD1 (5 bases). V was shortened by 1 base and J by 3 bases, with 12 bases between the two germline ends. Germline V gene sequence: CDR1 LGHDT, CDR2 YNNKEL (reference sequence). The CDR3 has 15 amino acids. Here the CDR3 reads CASSQGWGTDTEAFF. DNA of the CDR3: TGTGCCAGCAGCCAAGGGTGGGGGACGGACACTGAAGCTTTCTTT.

The CDR3 bases are TGTGCCAGCAGCTTATTAGGGGGGGCCACCGGGGAGCTGTTTTTT. Translated: CASSLLGGATGELFF. This sequence joins TRBV7-9 and TRBJ2-2; tentative D call: TRBD2 (7 bases). V was shortened by 2 bases and J by 4 bases, with 11 bases between the two germline ends. The CDR3 covers 15 residues. CDR1 and CDR2 from the germline V gene are SEHNR and FQNEAQ (reference sequence).

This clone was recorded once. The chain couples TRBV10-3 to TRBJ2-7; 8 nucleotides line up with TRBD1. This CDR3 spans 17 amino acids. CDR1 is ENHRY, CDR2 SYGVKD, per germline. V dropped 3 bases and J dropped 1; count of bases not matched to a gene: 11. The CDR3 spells CAISDDPGQGKSYEQYF. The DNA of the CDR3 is TGTGCCATCAGTGACGACCCCGGACAGGGAAAATCCTACGAGCAGTACTTC.

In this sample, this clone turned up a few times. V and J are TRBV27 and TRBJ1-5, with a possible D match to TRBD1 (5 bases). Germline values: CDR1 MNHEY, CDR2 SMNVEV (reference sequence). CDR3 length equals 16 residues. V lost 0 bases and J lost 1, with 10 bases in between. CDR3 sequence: CASSLSGVWSNQPQHF. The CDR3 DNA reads TGTGCCAGCAGTTTATCAGGGGTTTGGAGCAATCAGCCCCAGCATTTT.

CDR3 sequence (DNA): TGCGCCAGCAGCATCGGGACAGGGGGCACTGGGGCCAACGTCCTGACTTTC. This translates into CASSIGTGGTGANVLTF. This sequence joins TRBV5-1 and TRBJ2-6, with TRBD1 matching 12 bases. The germline gives CDR1 SGHRS, CDR2 YFSETQ. V trimming: 4 bases; J trimming: 2 bases; junction bases outside the gene matches: 4. The CDR3 extends over 17 amino acids.